This T cell receptor beta chain stems from a study of radiation and T cells in renal cell carcinoma. Regarding the study as a whole: In blood, top tumor clones expanded by 2 weeks, shrinking by 4. Baseline intratumoral clonotype presence is unknown without pretreatment biopsies.

Time point of the sample: blood 2 weeks post-SBRT. Treatment: 15 Gy SBRT to primary tumor, nephrectomy 4 weeks later. Blood was sampled at baseline, 2 weeks and 4 weeks after SBRT. This CDR3 is 17 amino acids long. Per the germline V gene, CDR1 is GTSNPN and CDR2 is SVGIG (reference sequence). V lost 2 bases to trimming and J lost 3 bases; unmatched junction nucleotides: 5. Assay: immunoSEQ multiplex PCR; the TCRdb copy retains only in-frame clones and omits some. The top ten clones hold over 1.5% of a sample with roughly 120,000 clones, roughly four fifths of them seen once. As for this clone: What it binds is not known.

The chain has TRBV30 and TRBJ2-1; 15 bases are a match to TRBD2. The source is a woman in her sixties or seventies with renal cell carcinoma. The specimen comprised blood, sampled from a patient whose treatment included radiotherapy and nephrectomy. CDR3 region: CAWSKGTSGRYYNEQFF. CDR3 DNA sequence: TGTGCCTGGAGTAAGGGGACTAGCGGGAGGTACTACAATGAGCAGTTCTTC.